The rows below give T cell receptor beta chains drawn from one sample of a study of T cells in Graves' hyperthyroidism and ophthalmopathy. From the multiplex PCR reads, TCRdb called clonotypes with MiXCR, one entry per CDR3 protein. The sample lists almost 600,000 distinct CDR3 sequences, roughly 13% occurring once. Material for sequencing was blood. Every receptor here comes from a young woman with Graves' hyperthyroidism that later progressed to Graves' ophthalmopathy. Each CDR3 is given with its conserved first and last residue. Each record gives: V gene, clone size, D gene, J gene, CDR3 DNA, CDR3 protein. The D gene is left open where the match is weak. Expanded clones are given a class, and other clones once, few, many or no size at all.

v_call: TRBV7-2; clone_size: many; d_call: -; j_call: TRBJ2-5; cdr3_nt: TGTGCCAGCAGCTCCCCGGGACTGGGCACACCCTGGAAGGAGACCCAGTACTTC; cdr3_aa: CASSSPGLGTPWKETQYF
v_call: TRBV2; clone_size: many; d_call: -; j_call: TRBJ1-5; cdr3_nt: TGTGCCAGCAGAGGCAGAATCGCCCCCCAGCATTTT; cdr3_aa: CASRGRIAPQHF
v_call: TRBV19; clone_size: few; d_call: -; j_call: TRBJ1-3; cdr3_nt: TGTGCCAGTGATCGAGCTGGAAACACCATATATTTT; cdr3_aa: CASDRAGNTIYF
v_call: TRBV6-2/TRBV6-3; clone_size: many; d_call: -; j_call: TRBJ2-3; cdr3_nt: TGTGCCAGCACGAGGGGGGCATCGGGCGATACGCAGTATTTT; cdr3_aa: CASTRGASGDTQYF
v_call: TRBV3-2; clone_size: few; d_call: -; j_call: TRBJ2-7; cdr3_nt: TGTGCCAGCAGCCAAAAGCTAGCGGGAGCTGAGGAGCAGTACTTC; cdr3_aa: CASSQKLAGAEEQYF
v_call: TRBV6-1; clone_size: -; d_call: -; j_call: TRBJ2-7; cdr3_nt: TGTGCCAGCACCAGCCTAATCTCCGAGCAGTACTTC; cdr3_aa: CASTSLISEQYF
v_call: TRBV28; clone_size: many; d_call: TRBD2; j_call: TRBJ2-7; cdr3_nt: TGTGCCAGCAGGTGGTCGCTAGCGGGCGCCTACGAGCAGTACTTC; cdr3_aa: CASRWSLAGAYEQYF
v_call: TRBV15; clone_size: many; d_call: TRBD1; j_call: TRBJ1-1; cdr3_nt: TGTGCCACCAGCGCCGGGACAGGGGTCACTGAAGCTTTCTTT; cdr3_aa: CATSAGTGVTEAFF
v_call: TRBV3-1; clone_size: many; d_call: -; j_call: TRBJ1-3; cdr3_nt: TGTGCCAGCAGCCCAGCAGGGAACTCTGGAAACACCATATATTTT; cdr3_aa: CASSPAGNSGNTIYF
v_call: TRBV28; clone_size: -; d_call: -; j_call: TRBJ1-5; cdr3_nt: TGTGCCAGCAGTTTATTGGTGGAGCCTTATCAGCCCCAGCATTTT; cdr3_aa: CASSLLVEPYQPQHF
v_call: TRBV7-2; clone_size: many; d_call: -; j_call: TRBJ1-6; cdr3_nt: TGTGCCAGCAGCCCGGAATCCTGGTCACCCCTCCACTTT; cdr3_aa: CASSPESWSPLHF
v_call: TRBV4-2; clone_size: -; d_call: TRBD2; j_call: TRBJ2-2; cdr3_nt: TGTGCCAGCAGCCTCTTAGGGACTAGCGAGAACACCGGGGAGCTGTTTTTT; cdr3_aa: CASSLLGTSENTGELFF
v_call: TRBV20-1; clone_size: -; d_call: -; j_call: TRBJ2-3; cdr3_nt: TGCAGTGCTAGAGGAGGAGGGGCGACGAACGGGGATACGCAGTATTTT; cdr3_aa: CSARGGGATNGDTQYF
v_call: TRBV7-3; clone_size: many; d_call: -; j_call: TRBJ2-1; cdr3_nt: TGTGCCAGCAGCTTAAATCCCCAGGCCAGCCAATACAATGAGCAGTTCTTC; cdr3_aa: CASSLNPQASQYNEQFF
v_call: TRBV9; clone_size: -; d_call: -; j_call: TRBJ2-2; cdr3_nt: TGTGCCAGCAGCGGAGCTCTAGTGGCCGGGGAGCTGTTTTTT; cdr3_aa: CASSGALVAGELFF
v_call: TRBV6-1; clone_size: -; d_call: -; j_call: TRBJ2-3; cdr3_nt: TGTGCCAGCAGTGAATACCAGGGCGCAGATACGCAGTATTTT; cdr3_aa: CASSEYQGADTQYF
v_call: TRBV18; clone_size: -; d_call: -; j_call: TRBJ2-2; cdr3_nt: TGTGCCAGCTCACTAAACGGACAGTACACCGGGGAGCTGTTTTTT; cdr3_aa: CASSLNGQYTGELFF
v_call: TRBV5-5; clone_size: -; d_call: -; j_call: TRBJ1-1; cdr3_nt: TGTGCCAGCAGTCGTCAGATATTGAACACTGAAGCTTTCTTT; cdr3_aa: CASSRQILNTEAFF
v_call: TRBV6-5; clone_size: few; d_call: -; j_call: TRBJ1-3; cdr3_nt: TGTGCCAGCAGTTCACGAGTTGGAAACACCATATATTTT; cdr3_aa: CASSSRVGNTIYF
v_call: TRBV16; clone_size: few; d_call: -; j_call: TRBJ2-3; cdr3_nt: TGTGCCAGCAGCCAATCCGCAGCGGATACGCAGTATTTT; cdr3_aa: CASSQSAADTQYF
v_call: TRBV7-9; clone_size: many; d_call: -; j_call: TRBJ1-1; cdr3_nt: TGTGCCAGCACCGAGGGCCCCAGGGCTTTCTTT; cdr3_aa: CASTEGPRAFF
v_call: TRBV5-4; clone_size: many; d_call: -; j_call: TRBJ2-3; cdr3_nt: TGTGCCAGCAGCCGAATAGGAGGGAAGGCAGATACGCAGTATTTT; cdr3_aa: CASSRIGGKADTQYF
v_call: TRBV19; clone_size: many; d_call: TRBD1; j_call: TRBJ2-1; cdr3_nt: TGTGCCAGTAGTATAACTCCGGACAGGGGGTGGAATGAGCAGTTCTTC; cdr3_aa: CASSITPDRGWNEQFF
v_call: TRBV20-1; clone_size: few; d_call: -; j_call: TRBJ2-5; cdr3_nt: TGCAGTGCTAGAGATTTGCGGAACCAAGAGACCCAGTACTTC; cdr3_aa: CSARDLRNQETQYF
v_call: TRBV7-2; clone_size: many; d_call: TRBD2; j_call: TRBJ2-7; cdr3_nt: TGTGCCAGCAGCTTTACGACTAGCGGTCCCTACGAGCAGTACTTC; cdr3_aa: CASSFTTSGPYEQYF
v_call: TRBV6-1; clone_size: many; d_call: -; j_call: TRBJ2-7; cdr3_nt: TGTGCCAGCACGAGTAGGGCTCCCTACGAGCAGTACTTC; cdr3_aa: CASTSRAPYEQYF
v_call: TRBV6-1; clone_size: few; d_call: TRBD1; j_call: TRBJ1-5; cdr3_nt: TGTGCCAGCAGCCCCGGGGGGACAGGGTCTCCTCAGCCCCAGCATTTT; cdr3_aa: CASSPGGTGSPQPQHF
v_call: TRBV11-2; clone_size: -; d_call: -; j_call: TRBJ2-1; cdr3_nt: TGTGCCAGCAGCCGAAGCGGAGCCTCCTACAATGAGCAGTTCTTC; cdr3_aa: CASSRSGASYNEQFF
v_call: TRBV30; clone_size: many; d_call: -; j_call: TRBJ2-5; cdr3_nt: TGTGCCTGGAGTGTACCCGGGGGCGAGACCCAGTACTTC; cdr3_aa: CAWSVPGGETQYF
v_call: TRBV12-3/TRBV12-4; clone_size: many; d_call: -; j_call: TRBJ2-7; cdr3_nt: TGTGCCAGCAGCTCGGCCTCCTACGAGCAGTACTTC; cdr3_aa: CASSSASYEQYF
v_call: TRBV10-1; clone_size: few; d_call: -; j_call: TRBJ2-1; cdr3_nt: TGCGCCAGCAGTGACCGCGAAGAAGAGCAGTTCTTC; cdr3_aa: CASSDREEEQFF
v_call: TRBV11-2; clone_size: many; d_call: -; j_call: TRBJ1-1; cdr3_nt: TGTGCCAGCAGCCCCCCGCCAGGGTTTATGACTGAAGCTTTCTTT; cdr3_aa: CASSPPPGFMTEAFF
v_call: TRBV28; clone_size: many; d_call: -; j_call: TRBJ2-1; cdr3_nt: TGTGCCAGCAGTTTATTCCGGGATAGGGGTGAGCAGTTCTTC; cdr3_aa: CASSLFRDRGEQFF
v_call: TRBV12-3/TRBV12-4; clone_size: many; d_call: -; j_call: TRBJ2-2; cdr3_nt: TGTGCCGTCGAGGGGAACACCGGGGAGCTGTTTTTT; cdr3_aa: CAVEGNTGELFF
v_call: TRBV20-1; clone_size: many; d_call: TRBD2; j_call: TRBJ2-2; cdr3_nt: TGCAGTGCGCTTCGAGGCGGGAGTTCCGGGGAGCTGTTTTTT; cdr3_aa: CSALRGGSSGELFF
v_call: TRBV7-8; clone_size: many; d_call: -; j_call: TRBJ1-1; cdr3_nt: TGTGCCAGCAGCTTTCGACACCGGAACACTGAAGCTTTCTTT; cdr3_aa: CASSFRHRNTEAFF
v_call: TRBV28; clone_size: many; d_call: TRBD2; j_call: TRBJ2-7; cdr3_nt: TGTGCCAGCAGTCCGCGGGGGAGCGGGCTTCCCTACGAGCAGTACTTC; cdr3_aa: CASSPRGSGLPYEQYF